Listed below are T cell receptor beta chains from one sample, sequenced in a study of chemoradiotherapy in HPV16-positive cancers. Repertoires were generated with immunoSEQ multiplex PCR, while TCRdb's copy carries only in-frame clones and drops some. The repertoire holds about 22,000 clones, with roughly 92% as singletons. Here the sequenced sample was blood, taken from a patient who underwent chemoradiotherapy. All receptors come from a human donor with HPV-associated anogenital cancer. Both conserved end residues are part of each CDR3. The order of the fields is clone size, J gene, D gene, V gene, CDR3 protein, CDR3 DNA. D genes are given only for firm matches. Clone sizes are given selectively: once, few, many, or a class where the clone is expanded.

>.|TRBJ2-5|.|TRBV15
CATSRGGSQETQYF
TGTGCCACCAGCAGAGGTGGGTCCCAAGAGACCCAGTACTTC
>.|TRBJ2-7|TRBD1|TRBV5-1
CASSPGQASLYEQYF
TGCGCCAGCAGCCCCGGACAGGCAAGTTTATACGAGCAGTACTTC
>.|TRBJ2-3|.|TRBV29-1
CSVGWANTDTQYF
TGCAGCGTTGGGTGGGCTAACACAGATACGCAGTATTTT
>.|TRBJ2-1|.|TRBV6-5
CASSYGPQNEQFF
TGTGCCAGCAGTTACGGGCCGCAAAATGAGCAGTTCTTC
>.|TRBJ2-3|.|TRBV4-3
CASSQVTGAGRYEQYF
TGCGCCAGCAGCCAAGTAACGGGGGCCGGTAGATACGAGCAGTATTTT
>.|TRBJ2-1|TRBD2|TRBV19
CASSMVGGAMRNEQFF
TGTGCCAGTAGTATGGTCGGGGGGGCGATGAGGAATGAGCAGTTCTTC
>.|TRBJ1-5|.|TRBV19
CASRGTGSRDQPQHF
TGTGCCAGTAGGGGAACAGGGTCCAGGGATCAGCCCCAGCATTTT
>.|TRBJ2-1|.|TRBV18
CASSPGRVGNEQFF
TGTGCCAGCTCACCAGGCAGGGTGGGGAATGAGCAGTTCTTC
>.|TRBJ2-1|TRBD2|TRBV28
CASSSPGLAGGSSYNEQFF
TGTGCCAGCAGTTCCCCGGGACTAGCGGGAGGGAGCTCCTACAATGAGCAGTTCTTC
>.|TRBJ2-7|.|TRBV7-3
CASRSLDSYEQYF
TGTGCCAGCAGGTCCTTGGATTCCTACGAGCAGTACTTC
>.|TRBJ2-7|TRBD2|TRBV6-6
CASSYGASGSYEQYF
TGTGCCAGCAGTTACGGGGCTAGCGGGAGCTACGAGCAGTACTTC
>.|TRBJ2-4|.|TRBV29-1
CSVERGENIQYF
TGCAGCGTTGAACGCGGGGAAAACATTCAGTACTTC
>.|TRBJ2-6|.|TRBV6-5
CASSFGGTGANVLTF
TGTGCCAGCAGTTTTGGGGGCACTGGGGCCAACGTCCTGACTTTC
>.|TRBJ2-3|TRBD2|TRBV18
CASSPRGRTVTDTQYF
TGTGCCAGCTCACCACGCGGGAGGACGGTAACAGATACGCAGTATTTT
>.|TRBJ2-3|.|TRBV6-5
CASSYSFVRGTQYF
TGTGCCAGCAGTTACTCCTTTGTCAGGGGTACGCAGTATTTT
>.|TRBJ1-2|.|TRBV6-6
CASSPPGYGYTF
TGTGCCAGCAGCCCCCCGGGTTATGGCTACACCTTC
>.|TRBJ1-3|.|TRBV29-1
CSALHTGGENTIYF
TGCAGCGCCCTTCACACGGGGGGCGAAAACACCATATATTTT
>.|TRBJ2-2|.|TRBV19
CASSGLGGTGELFF
TGTGCCAGTAGTGGGCTAGGGGGTACCGGGGAGCTGTTTTTT
>.|TRBJ2-5|.|TRBV11-2
CASSRGGETQYF
TGTGCCAGCAGCCGAGGGGGGGAGACCCAGTACTTC
>.|TRBJ1-1|.|TRBV19
CASSTPDITATVNTEAFF
TGTGCCAGTAGTACCCCCGACATTACCGCCACGGTGAACACTGAAGCTTTCTTT
>.|TRBJ1-1|.|TRBV11-2
CASSLESPRGTEAFF
TGTGCCAGCAGCTTAGAATCCCCCAGGGGCACTGAAGCTTTCTTT
>.|TRBJ1-5|.|TRBV15
CATSWAGGNNQPQHF
TGTGCCACCAGCTGGGCTGGGGGGAACAATCAGCCCCAGCATTTT
>.|TRBJ1-1|TRBD1|TRBV7-2
CASSRARGPAEAFF
TGTGCCAGCAGCCGTGCCAGGGGGCCGGCTGAAGCTTTCTTT
>.|TRBJ1-2|.|TRBV6-1
CASSEGRQGANYGYTF
TGTGCCAGCAGTGAGGGGCGGCAGGGAGCTAACTATGGCTACACCTTC
>few|TRBJ2-4|TRBD2|TRBV18
CASSPYQRVGEGNIQYF
TGTGCCAGCTCACCATATCAGCGAGTAGGGGAGGGAAACATTCAGTACTTC
>once|TRBJ1-2|TRBD1|TRBV27
CASSPHQTGEKIGYTF
TGTGCCAGCAGCCCTCACCAAACAGGGGAGAAGATCGGCTACACCTTC
>.|TRBJ1-3|.|TRBV6-6
CASSNSNSGNTIYF
TGTGCCAGCAGTAACTCTAACTCTGGAAACACCATATATTTT
>.|TRBJ2-3|.|TRBV7-2
CASSLMGLGPDTQYF
TGTGCCAGCAGCTTAATGGGGTTGGGGCCAGATACGCAGTATTTT
>.|TRBJ1-6|.|TRBV18
CASSPELNSPLHF
TGTGCCAGCTCACCAGAGTTGAATTCACCCCTCCACTTT
>.|TRBJ2-4|TRBD1|TRBV19
CASTSRQGAGNIQYF
TGTGCCAGTACCTCCCGACAGGGGGCAGGGAACATTCAGTACTTC
>once|TRBJ1-5|.|TRBV7-9
CASSLDLGGYGNQPQHF
TGTGCCAGCAGCTTAGACTTAGGGGGATACGGCAATCAGCCCCAGCATTTT
>.|TRBJ1-1|TRBD1|TRBV12-5
CASGLQEGTGLNTEAFF
TGTGCTAGTGGTTTGCAAGAAGGGACAGGGCTGAACACTGAAGCTTTCTTT
>.|TRBJ2-7|.|TRBV9
CASSVSEASVYEQYF
TGTGCCAGCAGCGTAAGCGAGGCGTCCGTCTACGAGCAGTACTTC
>.|TRBJ2-3|.|TRBV18
CASSPPWGTDTQYF
TGTGCCAGCTCACCACCGTGGGGGACAGATACGCAGTATTTT
>.|TRBJ2-3|.|TRBV9
CASSFQDLPTYTQYF
TGTGCCAGCAGCTTTCAAGACCTACCCACGTATACGCAGTATTTT
>.|TRBJ2-1|TRBD2|TRBV15
CATSRASGSYNEQFF
TGTGCCACCAGCAGAGCTAGCGGCTCCTACAATGAGCAGTTCTTC
>few|TRBJ2-7|.|TRBV29-1
CSVDVGYEQYF
TGCAGCGTTGACGTAGGCTACGAGCAGTACTTC
>.|TRBJ1-6|.|TRBV18
CASSPNYNSPLHF
TGTGCCAGCTCACCAAACTATAATTCACCCCTCCACTTT
>.|TRBJ2-3|.|TRBV5-6
CASSLSRDSLSDTQYF
TGTGCCAGCAGCTTATCCCGGGACTCCCTCTCAGATACGCAGTATTTT
>.|TRBJ2-7|TRBD1|TRBV7-3
CASSPGGQGAYEQYF
TGTGCCAGCAGCCCCGGGGGACAGGGGGCTTACGAGCAGTACTTC
>.|TRBJ2-1|TRBD1|TRBV19
CASSATTGVFNEQFF
TGTGCCAGTAGTGCCACGACAGGGGTGTTCAATGAGCAGTTCTTC
>.|TRBJ2-5|TRBD2|TRBV28
CASSLPGLAEETQYF
TGTGCCAGCAGTTTACCGGGACTAGCGGAAGAGACCCAGTACTTC
>.|TRBJ2-2|.|TRBV7-9
CASSPGYELFF
TGTGCCAGCAGCCCCGGGTATGAGCTGTTTTTT
>.|TRBJ2-5|TRBD1|TRBV9
CASSVGQAQETQYF
TGTGCCAGCAGCGTGGGACAGGCTCAAGAGACCCAGTACTTC
>.|TRBJ2-7|.|TRBV5-1
CASSLRQEGPEQYF
TGCGCCAGCAGCTTAAGGCAGGAGGGTCCCGAGCAGTACTTC
>few|TRBJ1-5|TRBD1|TRBV15
CATSRTGGVGYNQPQHF
TGTGCCACCAGCAGAACAGGGGGAGTGGGATACAATCAGCCCCAGCATTTT
>.|TRBJ2-7|.|TRBV5-4
CASSGSGAYEQYF
TGTGCCAGCAGTGGGAGCGGAGCCTACGAGCAGTACTTC
>.|TRBJ2-7|.|TRBV5-4
CASSARDGPYEQYF
TGTGCCAGCAGCGCCCGGGACGGACCCTACGAGCAGTACTTC
>.|TRBJ2-5|.|TRBV5-4
CASSLGTQETQYF
TGTGCCAGCAGCTTGGGGACCCAAGAGACCCAGTACTTC
>.|TRBJ1-1|TRBD1|TRBV12-5
CASQHRGPNTEAFF
TGTGCTAGCCAACACAGGGGACCGAACACTGAAGCTTTCTTT
>.|TRBJ2-1|.|TRBV4-2
CASSHNSPPPYNEQFF
TGTGCCAGCAGCCACAACTCACCTCCCCCCTACAATGAGCAGTTCTTC
>.|TRBJ2-1|.|TRBV29-1
CSVETWTRFNEQFF
TGCAGCGTTGAAACCTGGACTCGGTTCAATGAGCAGTTCTTC
>.|TRBJ2-3|TRBD2|TRBV6-1
CASRLQLAGDTQYF
TGTGCCAGCAGGTTACAACTAGCGGGAGATACGCAGTATTTT
>.|TRBJ1-5|TRBD1|TRBV6-1
CASSRDSLNQPQHF
TGTGCCAGCAGCCGGGACAGCCTTAATCAGCCCCAGCATTTT
>.|TRBJ2-1|TRBD2|TRBV19
CASSMWTSGSNEQFF
TGTGCCAGTAGTATGTGGACTAGCGGGAGCAATGAGCAGTTCTTC
>.|TRBJ2-3|.|TRBV19
CASSMVGTDTQYF
TGTGCCAGTAGTATGGTAGGCACAGATACGCAGTATTTT
>.|TRBJ2-1|.|TRBV19
CASSISGFGYNEQFF
TGTGCCAGTAGTATCTCGGGGTTTGGCTACAATGAGCAGTTCTTC
>.|TRBJ1-6|TRBD1|TRBV27
CASSFRTGIHSPLHF
TGTGCCAGCAGTTTCAGGACAGGGATTCATTCACCCCTCCACTTT
>.|TRBJ2-7|TRBD2|TRBV7-8
CASSLASGKYEQYF
TGTGCCAGCAGCTTAGCTAGCGGGAAGTACGAGCAGTACTTC